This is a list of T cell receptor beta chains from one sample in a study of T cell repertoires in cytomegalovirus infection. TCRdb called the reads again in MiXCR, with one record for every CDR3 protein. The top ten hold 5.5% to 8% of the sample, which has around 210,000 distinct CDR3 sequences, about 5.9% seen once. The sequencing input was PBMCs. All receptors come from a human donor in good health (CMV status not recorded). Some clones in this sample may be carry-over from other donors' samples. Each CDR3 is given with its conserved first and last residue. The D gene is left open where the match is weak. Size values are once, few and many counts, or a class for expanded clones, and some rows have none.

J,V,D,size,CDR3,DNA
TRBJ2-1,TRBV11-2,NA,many,CASSRTPAYTGGEQFF,TGTGCCAGCAGCCGTACCCCGGCCTACACCGGGGGTGAGCAGTTCTTC
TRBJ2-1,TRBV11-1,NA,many,CASRYAVGTQQFF,TGTGCCAGCAGGTACGCCGTTGGGACTCAGCAGTTCTTC
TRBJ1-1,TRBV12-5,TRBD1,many,CASGLPGQGATEAFF,TGTGCTAGTGGTTTGCCCGGACAGGGGGCCACTGAAGCTTTCTTT
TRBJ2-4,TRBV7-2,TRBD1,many,CASSHDRGKNIQYF,TGTGCCAGCAGCCACGACAGGGGTAAAAACATTCAGTACTTC
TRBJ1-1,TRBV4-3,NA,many,CASSPGLLMNTEAFF,TGCGCCAGCAGCCCTGGGTTACTTATGAACACTGAAGCTTTCTTT
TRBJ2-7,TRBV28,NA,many,CASSFSGGEPSYEQYF,TGTGCCAGCAGTTTTTCGGGCGGGGAACCCTCCTACGAGCAGTACTTC
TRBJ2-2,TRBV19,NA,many,CASSMGHATGELFF,TGTGCCAGTAGTATGGGGCACGCCACCGGGGAGCTGTTTTTT
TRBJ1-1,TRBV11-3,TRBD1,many,CASAPGQEYMNTEAFF,TGTGCCAGCGCCCCGGGACAGGAGTACATGAACACTGAAGCTTTCTTT
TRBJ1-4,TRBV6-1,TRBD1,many,CASSSTTGTGGEKLFF,TGTGCCAGCAGTTCTACAACCGGGACAGGAGGAGAAAAACTGTTTTTT
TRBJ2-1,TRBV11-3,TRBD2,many,CASSLLAGAAGEQFF,TGTGCCAGCAGTCTACTAGCGGGGGCCGCTGGTGAGCAGTTCTTC
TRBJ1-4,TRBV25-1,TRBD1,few,CASSTNRGRGEKLFF,TGTGCCAGCAGTACCAACAGGGGGCGAGGTGAAAAACTGTTTTTT
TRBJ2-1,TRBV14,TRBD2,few,CASRKRGGHNEQFF,TGTGCCAGCAGGAAGCGGGGGGGACACAATGAGCAGTTCTTC
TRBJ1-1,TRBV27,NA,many,CASSPRTWERDTEAFF,TGTGCCAGCAGTCCCCGGACTTGGGAGCGGGACACTGAAGCTTTCTTT
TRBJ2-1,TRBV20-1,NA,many,CSAPRDYNEQFF,TGCAGTGCTCCCCGGGACTACAATGAGCAGTTCTTC
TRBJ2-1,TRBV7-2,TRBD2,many,CASSLVGRLAGRNNEQFF,TGTGCCAGCAGCTTAGTAGGTCGTCTAGCGGGGAGAAACAATGAGCAGTTCTTC
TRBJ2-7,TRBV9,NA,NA,CASSVGGSSSYEQYF,TGTGCCAGCAGCGTAGGCGGGTCCTCCTCCTACGAGCAGTACTTC
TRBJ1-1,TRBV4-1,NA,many,CASSQVGLTTRDTEAFF,TGCGCCAGCAGCCAAGTAGGCCTAACAACAAGGGACACTGAAGCTTTCTTT
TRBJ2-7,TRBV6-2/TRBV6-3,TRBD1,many,CASSYANSGQIYEQYF,TGTGCCAGCAGTTACGCAAATTCGGGACAGATCTACGAGCAGTACTTC
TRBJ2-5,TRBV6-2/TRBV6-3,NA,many,CASSYSYDGGTQYF,TGTGCCAGCAGTTACTCGTACGACGGTGGGACCCAGTACTTC
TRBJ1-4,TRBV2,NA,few,CASKVEKLFF,TGTGCCAGCAAGGTCGAAAAACTGTTTTTT
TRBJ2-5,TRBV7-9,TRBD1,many,CASSLGLTGETQYF,TGTGCCAGCAGCTTAGGGCTGACAGGGGAGACCCAGTACTTC
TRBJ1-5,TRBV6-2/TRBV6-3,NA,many,CASSYLFGRNSNQPQHF,TGTGCCAGCAGTTACTTATTCGGCAGAAATAGCAATCAGCCCCAGCATTTT
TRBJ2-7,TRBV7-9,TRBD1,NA,CASSPQGVFSYEQYF,TGTGCCAGCAGCCCCCAGGGGGTCTTCTCCTACGAGCAGTACTTC
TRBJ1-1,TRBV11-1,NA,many,CASSFAQMNTEAFF,TGTGCCAGCAGCTTTGCACAAATGAACACTGAAGCTTTCTTT
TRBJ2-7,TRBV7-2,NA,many,CASSFSRTDASYEQYF,TGTGCCAGCAGCTTCTCCCGGACAGACGCTTCCTACGAGCAGTACTTC
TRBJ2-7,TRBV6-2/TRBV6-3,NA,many,CASSFGISYEQYF,TGTGCCAGCAGCTTTGGGATCTCCTACGAGCAGTACTTC
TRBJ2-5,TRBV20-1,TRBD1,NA,CSASRGPETQYF,TGCAGTGCTTCAAGGGGGCCAGAGACCCAGTACTTC
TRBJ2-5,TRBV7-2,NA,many,CASSLEEAGRGTQYF,TGTGCCAGCAGCTTAGAGGAAGCCGGTCGGGGGACCCAGTACTTC
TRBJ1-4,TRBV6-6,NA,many,CASRPQGRAGGELFF,TGTGCCAGCAGACCACAGGGCCGAGCCGGCGGGGAACTGTTTTTT
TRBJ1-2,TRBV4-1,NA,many,CASSQETGGSYGYTF,TGCGCCAGCAGCCAAGAAACGGGGGGCTCCTATGGCTACACCTTC
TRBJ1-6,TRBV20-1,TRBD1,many,CSARDARDRGPAGNSPLHF,TGCAGTGCTAGGGACGCGCGGGACAGGGGGCCCGCAGGGAATTCACCCCTCCACTTT
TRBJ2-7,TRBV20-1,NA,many,CSAREAGDAYEQYF,TGCAGTGCTAGAGAGGCAGGGGACGCCTACGAGCAGTACTTC
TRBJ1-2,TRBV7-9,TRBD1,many,CASSDRATPTNYGYTF,TGTGCCAGCAGCGACAGGGCTACACCTACTAACTATGGCTACACCTTC
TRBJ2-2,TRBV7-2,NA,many,CASRPGRGNTGELFF,TGTGCCAGCAGGCCGGGACGGGGGAACACCGGGGAGCTGTTTTTT
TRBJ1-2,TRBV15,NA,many,CATSSDRLGGYTF,TGTGCCACCAGCAGCGACAGGCTGGGAGGCTACACCTTC
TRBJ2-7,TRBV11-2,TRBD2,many,CASSLSGSSGGLYEQYF,TGTGCCAGCAGCTTAAGCGGGTCTAGCGGGGGGCTCTACGAGCAGTACTTC
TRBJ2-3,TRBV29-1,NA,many,CSVDRDNTDTQYF,TGCAGCGTTGATCGGGATAACACAGATACGCAGTATTTT
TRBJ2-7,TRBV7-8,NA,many,CASSSPNEQYF,TGTGCCAGCAGCTCCCCCAACGAGCAGTACTTC
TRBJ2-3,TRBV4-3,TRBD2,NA,CASSQEGRGRMDTQYF,TGCGCCAGCAGCCAAGAGGGGAGGGGAAGGATGGATACGCAGTATTTT
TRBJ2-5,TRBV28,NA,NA,CASSLQSPTQETQYF,TGTGCCAGCAGTTTGCAATCCCCCACGCAAGAGACCCAGTACTTC
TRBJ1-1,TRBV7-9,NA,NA,CASSFAMDTEAFF,TGTGCCAGCAGCTTTGCAATGGACACTGAAGCTTTCTTT